Described below is a single TCR beta chain sequence and its context. Categorization into cohorts depended on clinical history that participants reported. Cohort 3 recovery required two negative PCRs, clearance, or symptom resolution. This sample is drawn from a study of blood T cell repertoires in COVID-19. Study-wide context: Sample material is recorded as cDNA or gDNA derived from T cells, B-cell-depleted T cells, or PBMCs.

Source study methods: From reference gene primer amplification, estimates of nucleated cell counts were derived. Here immunoSEQ multiplex PCR was the method, and the copy in TCRdb shows in-frame clones only, minus some. That table supplies the V and J calls and clone size; D and trimming were determined from the DNA. The table lists 250,000 or so clones, roughly 91% of them singletons. From germline, CDR1 is KGHDR and CDR2 SFDVKD. Germline trimming cut 7 bases from V and 6 bases from J; bases unmatched to any gene: 7. CDR3 length equals 14 residues. The chain joins TRBV24-1 to TRBJ2-1; 8 nucleotides align to TRBD1. The sequence was collected from a man in his forties who had recovered from COVID-19. The material sequenced was PBMCs or T cells enriched from blood (not recorded which). CDR3 residues: CATSLPGQVNEQFF. The CDR3 coding sequence is TGTGCCACCAGCCTGCCGGGACAGGTCAATGAGCAGTTCTTC.